These 11 T cell receptor beta chains were all obtained from the same sample, sequenced in a study of beta chain features in type 1 diabetes. TCRB transcripts that were expressed got sequenced, as all of the isolated RNA had been reverse transcribed. Produced via immunoSEQ multiplex PCR; TCRdb's table is partial and in-frame only. Among 330,000 or so clones, roughly 12% were seen once, and the ten largest hold 0.0085% to 0.012%. Notes on the study in general: Shorter TCRB CDR3s, moderately but significantly so, marked every one of the four CD4+ subsets in Type 1 diabetes patients.

These receptors have no known antigen. Sequencing was done on a sample of naive CD4+ T cells from blood. These receptors were collected from a young woman with type 1 diabetes.

The V and J genes are TRBV28 and TRBJ2-7; 7 positions match TRBD1. Germline trimming cut 4 bases from V and 2 bases from J; bases unmatched to any gene: 5. The CDR3 runs 14 residues. The germline CDR1 and CDR2 sequences are MDHEN and SYDVKM. CDR3 amino acids: CASSSPGTAYEQYF. The CDR3, as DNA: TGTGCCAGCAGTTCTCCCGGGACAGCCTACGAGCAGTACTTC.

This clone turned up a few times. J is TRBJ2-1 and V is TRBV5-1; D might be TRBD1 (6 bases). The CDR3 covers 15 residues. V was shortened by 2 bases and J by 4 bases, with 13 bases between the two germline ends. Per germline, CDR1 SGHRS and CDR2 YFSETQ. The CDR3 sequence: CASSLYRVSYNEQFF. Written as DNA, the CDR3 is TGCGCCAGCAGCTTATACAGGGTTTCGTACAATGAGCAGTTCTTC.

This clone was counted only a few times. The V and J genes are TRBV27 and TRBJ2-7, with TRBD1 as a possible D gene (5 bases). Germline assignment: CDR1 MNHEY and CDR2 SMNVEV (reference sequence). Trimming cost V 5 bases and J 3 bases, with 11 bases left between them. CDR3 size: 13 residues. CDR3 DNA: TGTGCCAGCAGTCTCAGGGAAGACTACGAGCAGTACTTC. Translated, it gives CASSLREDYEQYF.

To note about this clone: Other DNA sequences within the sample encode an identical CDR3. The chain uses TRBV7-9 and TRBJ2-7; TRBD2 is a possible D gene (5 bases). Germline V gene data show CDR1 as SEHNR and CDR2 as FQNEAQ (reference sequence). V lost 5 bases, J lost 4 bases, and 9 bases lay in between. The CDR3 is made up of 12 amino acids. The CDR3 DNA reads TGTGCCAGCAGCCCCGGAGGTTACGAGCAGTACTTC. Amino acids: CASSPGGYEQYF.

V is TRBV29-1 and J is TRBJ1-2; TRBD1 agrees at 10 bases. This CDR3 contains 13 residues. V was pared by 7 bases and J by 6 bases, with 8 bases of the junction left unmatched. In germline, CDR1 is SQVTM, CDR2 ANQGSEA. The CDR3, as DNA: TGCAGCGCACTCCGGGACAGGGGAGATGGCTACACCTTC. It specifies CSALRDRGDGYTF.

The CDR3: CASSLGRGSDSATGELFF. The DNA for the CDR3 is TGTGCCAGCAGCTTGGGGAGGGGATCTGATTCGGCCACCGGGGAGCTGTTTTTT. The V and J genes are TRBV5-4 and TRBJ2-2; a weak D match, TRBD2 (6 bases). Trimming cost V 0 bases and J 4 bases, with 19 bases left between them. Germline assignment: CDR1 SGHNT and CDR2 YYREEE (reference sequence). CDR3 length: 18 amino acids.

This clone has just a few counts. The chain carries TRBV2 and TRBJ1-4; 7 bases line up with TRBD1. Germline V gene lookup returns CDR1 SNHLY and CDR2 FYNNEI. V was clipped by 6 bases and J by 8 bases; unmatched bases: 9. CDR3 size: 14 residues. The DNA for the CDR3 is TGTGCCAGCAGGCGGACAGGAGGTGGCGAAAAACTGTTTTTT. Protein product: CASRRTGGGEKLFF.

This chain uses TRBV7-8 with TRBJ1-5; D call uncertain. This CDR3 contains 13 residues. Germline V gene sequence: CDR1 SGHVS, CDR2 FQNEAQ. Between the trimmed V and J ends, which lost 1 base and 2 bases, there was a span of 3 bases. The CDR3 DNA reads TGTGCCAGCAGCTTAGTCGGCAATCAGCCCCAGCATTTT. Amino acid sequence: CASSLVGNQPQHF. Supplemented by reference TRBV7-8 and TRBJ1-5, the full variable domain reads GAGVSQSPRYKVAKRGQDVALRCDPISGHVSLFWYQQALGQGPEFLTYFQNEAQLDKSGLPSDRFFAERPEGSVSTLKIQRTQQEDSAVYLCASSLVGNQPQHFGDGTRLSIL.

This clone was detected only a few times. The V and J genes are TRBV2 and TRBJ2-1, with unresolved D. Between the trimmed V and J ends, which lost 7 bases and 8 bases, there was a span of 9 bases. This CDR3 has 11 residues. CDR1 SNHLY and CDR2 FYNNEI come from the germline V gene. The CDR3 reads CASTLVDEQFF. The DNA of the CDR3 is TGTGCCAGCACCTTAGTCGATGAGCAGTTCTTC. Complete variable domain (other parts from reference TRBV2 and TRBJ2-1): EPEVTQTPSHQVTQMGQEVILRCVPISNHLYFYWYRQILGQKVEFLVSFYNNEISEKSEIFDDQFSVERPDGSNFTLKIRSTKLEDSAMYFCASTLVDEQFFGPGTRLTVL.

The gene calls are TRBV7-2 and TRBJ2-6; D is undetermined. Germline CDR1 reads SGHTA; CDR2 reads FQGNSA. The CDR3 is 17 amino acids. Between the trimmed V and J ends, which lost 0 bases and 2 bases, there was a span of 11 bases. CDR3 bases: TGTGCCAGCAGCTTAGCTGCGCTAGATACTGGGGCCAACGTCCTGACTTTC. Its translation is CASSLAALDTGANVLTF.

This clone was detected a few times. For the CDR3, the DNA is TGCGCCAGCAGCTTGTTTAGGGGAGAGACCCAGTACTTC. Translation: CASSLFRGETQYF. The gene calls are TRBV5-1 and TRBJ2-5; D possibly corresponds to TRBD1 (5 bases). The CDR3 runs 13 residues. V lost 1 base and J 4 bases, leaving 8 bases between the germline ends. The germline V gene has CDR1 SGHRS and CDR2 YFSETQ.